This TCR beta chain was identified in a study of blood T cell repertoires in COVID-19. Turning to the study itself: Acute and convalescent COVID-19 specimens originated in the United States, Italy and Spain. T cells, B-cell-depleted T cells, or PBMCs supplied cDNA or gDNA.

Per the study methods: Reference gene primer amplification in the assay estimated nucleated cell counts. Sequenced by immunoSEQ multiplex PCR; TCRdb stores in-frame clones only, minus some. D and trimming come from the DNA, and the V and J calls and clone size come from that table. The table has about 69,000 clones, 79% seen once. Sequenced material: peripheral blood. The receptor was isolated from a human donor in a cohort sampled during active COVID-19.

This chain's CDR3 is CASSFEQGSGNEKLFF. The CDR3 DNA follows: TGTGCCAGCAGCTTCGAACAGGGGAGTGGTAATGAAAAACTGTTTTTT. The chain recombines TRBV13 with TRBJ1-4, with TRBD1 matching over 7 bases. Trimming at V came to 3 bases and at J to 4 bases, leaving 8 bases not matched to a gene. This CDR3 region has 16 residues. Germline CDR1 and CDR2: PRHDT and FYEKMQ (reference sequence).